This T cell receptor beta chain was sequenced during a study of blood T cell repertoires in COVID-19. This clone showed up just once. Germline V gene sequence: CDR1 MNHEY, CDR2 SMNVEV (reference sequence). V shed 2 bases, J shed 6 bases, and the junction held 23 bases outside the gene matches. The CDR3 loop spans 20 amino acids. The protocol was immunoSEQ multiplex PCR, while the TCRdb copy is restricted to in-frame clones and leaves out a portion. The top ten hold just under 9.5% of the sample, which has about 310,000 clones, roughly 86% seen once. The sequence was obtained from a woman under 40 who had recovered from COVID-19. The chain couples TRBV27 to TRBJ1-1; 8 positions agree with TRBD1. Sequencing used PBMCs or T cells enriched from blood (not recorded which). In DNA form, the CDR3 reads TGTGCCAGCAGTTTAGGGATCACCAGGGGGCTGGGATTAAGGTCGGCTGAAGCTTTCTTT. Translated, it gives CASSLGITRGLGLRSAEAFF.